This T cell receptor beta chain comes out of a study of blood T cells in healthy people across ages. Overall study findings and caveats: TCR beta diversity per million T cells fell roughly linearly with age. Versus aged donors, long-lived donors had higher diversity and more naive CD4+ cells.

A few counts support this clonotype. Its cognate antigen is unknown. A sample-barcoded 5' primer and a J-beta primer mix were used in a second PCR of roughly 7 to 11 cycles. The template-switch adaptor, which had 12 random nucleotides, put a tag on each cDNA molecule. TCRdb re-analysed the 5' RACE reads in MiXCR, keeping a single row per CDR3 protein. The data contain about 680,000 distinct CDR3 sequences, 49% of them singletons. Roughly 10 milliliters was the volume of peripheral blood drawn from each donor. V was cut by 0 bases and J by 6 bases, with 6 bases left in between. The V gene's germline CDR1 is LGHDT and CDR2 YNNKEL (reference sequence). The CDR3 runs 14 residues.

The rearrangement links TRBV3-1 to TRBJ1-6; D gene uncertain. The clonotype was recovered from a woman aged 55-75 years in good health. The sequencing input was blood. The CDR3 DNA reads TGTGCCAGCAGCCAAGATCCTCTTAATTCACCCCTCCACTTT. This gives the protein CASSQDPLNSPLHF.